This TCR beta chain originates from a study of OX40 agonist ivuxolimab in advanced cancers. Regarding the research as a whole: Ivuxolimab, which targeted the costimulatory receptor OX40 (CD134), was an agonistic, fully human IgG2 monoclonal antibody. The paper reports the monotherapy dose-escalation portion (N ≈ 50 patients) of the phase I ivuxolimab trial. In the dose-escalation cohort, more than 75% of patients were male, and the mean age was approximately 60 years, with a range of roughly 20 to 80. Prior anti-PD-1, anti-PD-L1 or anti-CTLA-4 therapy was permitted, and checkpoint inhibitors had been received by about 36% of dose-escalation patients. Three dose-escalation patients achieved partial responses, one with hepatocellular carcinoma and two with cutaneous melanoma. Among the roughly 50 dose-escalation patients, about 19 had hepatocellular carcinoma, approximately 15 melanoma, 9 renal cell carcinoma and 9 head and neck cancer. Intravenous ivuxolimab was administered to patients every 2 weeks at six dose levels: 0.01, 0.1, 0.3, 1.5, 3 and 10 mg/kg. Peripheral TCRbeta sequencing was intended to test whether TCR sequence diversity was altered and clonal T-cell expansion was caused by ivuxolimab. General study outcomes and caveats: At doses from 0.1 to 3.0 mg/kg, clonal expansion was seen in both CD4+ and CD8+ blood T cells between baseline and week 6. In the 0.1-3.0 mg/kg groups, partial responders were among the patients with the lowest normalized peripheral clonal expansion, particularly in CD8+ T cells. Low levels of normalized T-cell clonal expansion were also seen in some nonresponding patients. After ivuxolimab, expanded clones were on average more numerous among CD8+ T cells than among CD4+ T cells. The antigen specificity of the peripheral T cells that underwent clonal expansion was not determined.

This clone is medium-sized (0.01 to 0.1%) in terms of sample share. No cognate antigen has been identified for it. No qualities accompany the bases; no much larger clone lies one base away. V and J are truncated by 5 bases and 2 bases respectively, leaving an intervening sequence of 18 bases. Per the germline V gene, SGHVS is the CDR1 and FNYEAQ is the CDR2. The CDR3 has 16 amino acids, counting the end cysteine and phenylalanine. Only the CDR3 portion is preserved as DNA: 48 bases, with reading frame beginning at the first base. Patients with autoimmune disease history or receiving systemic immunosuppression were excluded from the trial. Peripheral blood for TCR sequencing was collected from all dose cohorts at baseline, on cycle 4 day 1, and on cycle 7 day 1. The samples were taken from a phase I, first-in-human, multicenter, open-label dose-escalation trial of ivuxolimab. Adults with locally advanced or metastatic melanoma, renal cell, hepatocellular, or head and neck squamous cell carcinoma were enrolled in the trial. Before TCR sequencing, CD4+ T cells and CD8+ T cells were sorted from peripheral blood as separate populations.

Genomic DNA was extracted from sorted cells for sequencing of the TCRbeta CDR3 region. TCRbeta CDR3 regions were sequenced using the immunoSEQ Assay. Drawn from immuneACCESS, this table holds only the in-frame rearrangements with V and J called that TCRdb kept. Clones are partly lost; checked studies trace under half to an unresolved V gene and leave the rest unexplained. The sample records about 46,000 clones, 70% to 85% of which are singletons. The top ten clonotypes cover 1.5% to 2% of the sample. The chain links TRBV7-6 with TRBJ2-5, and TRBD1 may be the D gene, going by 6 matching bases. The sample in question was CD4+ or CD8+ T cells sorted from blood, obtained in a trial of the OX40 agonist ivuxolimab. This TCR derives from an adult with an advanced solid tumor such as melanoma, head and neck, liver or kidney cancer. The DNA sequence reads TGTGCCAGCAGCCCCGACAGGCTCACAATACAAGAGACCCAGTACTTC. This is translated as CASSPDRLTIQETQYF.